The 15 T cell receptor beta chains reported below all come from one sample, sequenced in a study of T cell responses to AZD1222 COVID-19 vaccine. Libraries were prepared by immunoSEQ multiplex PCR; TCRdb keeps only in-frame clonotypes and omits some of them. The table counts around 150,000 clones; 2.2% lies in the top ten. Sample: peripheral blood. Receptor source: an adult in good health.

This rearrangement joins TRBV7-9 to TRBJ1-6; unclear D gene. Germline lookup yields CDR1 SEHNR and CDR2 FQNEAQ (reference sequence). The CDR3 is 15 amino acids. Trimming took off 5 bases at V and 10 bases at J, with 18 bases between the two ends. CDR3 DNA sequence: TGTGCCAGCAGCCCAAGGACGGCGGCGGTCTCACCCCTCCACTTT. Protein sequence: CASSPRTAAVSPLHF.

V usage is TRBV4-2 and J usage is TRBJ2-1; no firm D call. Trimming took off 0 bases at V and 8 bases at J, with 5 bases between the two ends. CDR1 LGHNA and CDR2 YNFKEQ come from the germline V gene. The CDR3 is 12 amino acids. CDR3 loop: CASSQDSYEQFF. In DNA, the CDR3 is TGTGCCAGCAGCCAAGACTCGTATGAGCAGTTCTTC.

For the CDR3, the DNA is TGTGCCAGCAGTGAAGCGCTTCGGGCGGCTAATGAAAAACTGTTTTTT. Encoded protein: CASSEALRAANEKLFF. This chain uses TRBV6-1 with TRBJ1-4, with D unclear. The germline gives CDR1 MNHNS, CDR2 SASEGT. The CDR3 runs to 16 residues. Trimming took 0 bases from V and 3 from J, leaving 11 bases between them.

DNA for the CDR3: TGTGCCAGCAGCTTGGGGATCAGGGGTCATCAGCCCCAGCATTTT. It codes for CASSLGIRGHQPQHF. The gene calls are TRBV5-6 and TRBJ1-5; a weak D match, TRBD1 (6 bases). This CDR3 is built from 15 residues. From germline, CDR1 is SGHDT and CDR2 YYEEEE. Deletions cut 0 bases from V and 5 bases from J, with 12 bases between.

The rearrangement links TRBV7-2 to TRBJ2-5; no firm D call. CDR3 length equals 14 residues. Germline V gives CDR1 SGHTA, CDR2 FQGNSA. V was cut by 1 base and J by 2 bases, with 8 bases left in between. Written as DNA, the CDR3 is TGTGCCAGCAGCTTAGAACAACTACAAGAGACCCAGTACTTC. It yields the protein CASSLEQLQETQYF.

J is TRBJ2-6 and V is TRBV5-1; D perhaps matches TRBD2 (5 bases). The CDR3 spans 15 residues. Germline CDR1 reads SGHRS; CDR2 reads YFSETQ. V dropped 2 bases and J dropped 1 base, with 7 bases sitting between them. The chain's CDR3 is CASSFGGSGANVLTF. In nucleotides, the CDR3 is TGCGCCAGCAGCTTTGGCGGGTCTGGGGCCAACGTCCTGACTTTC.

CDR3 nucleotide sequence: TGTGCCAGCACCCTAGATGGGACAGGGAACACTGAAGCTTTCTTT. Amino acids: CASTLDGTGNTEAFF. This chain joins TRBV6-5 and TRBJ1-1; 8 bases fit TRBD1. The germline CDR1 and CDR2 sequences are MNHEY and SVGAGI. This CDR3 comprises 15 residues. V lost 7 bases, J lost 1 base, and 8 bases stayed unmatched.

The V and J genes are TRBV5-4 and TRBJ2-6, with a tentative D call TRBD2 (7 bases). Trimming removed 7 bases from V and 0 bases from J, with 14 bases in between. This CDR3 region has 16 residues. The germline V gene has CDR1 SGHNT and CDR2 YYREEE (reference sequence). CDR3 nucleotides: TGTGCCAGCTTTAAGGGGGGGAGCTCTGGGGCCAACGTCCTGACTTTC. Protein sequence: CASFKGGSSGANVLTF.

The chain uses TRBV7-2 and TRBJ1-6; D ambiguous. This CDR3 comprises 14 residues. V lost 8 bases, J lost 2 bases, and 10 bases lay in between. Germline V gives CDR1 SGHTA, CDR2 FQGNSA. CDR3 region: CASSGGTYNSPLHF. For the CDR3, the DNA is TGTGCCAGCTCTGGCGGGACCTATAATTCACCCCTCCACTTT.

The CDR3 here is CASSHRQSEQYF. CDR3 in DNA: TGCGCCAGCAGCCACCGACAGTCCGAGCAGTACTTC. The genes are TRBV4-1 and TRBJ2-7; possible D gene TRBD1, 5 bases. Per germline, CDR1 MGHRA and CDR2 YSYEKL. The CDR3 sequence is 12 residues long. Trimming cost V 3 bases and J 6 bases, with 9 bases left between them.

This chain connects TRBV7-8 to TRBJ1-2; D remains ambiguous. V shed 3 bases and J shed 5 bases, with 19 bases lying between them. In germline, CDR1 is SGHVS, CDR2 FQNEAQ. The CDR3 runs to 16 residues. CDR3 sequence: CASSFMPPSGFYGYTF. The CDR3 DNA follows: TGTGCCAGCAGCTTCATGCCCCCCAGCGGGTTTTATGGCTACACCTTC. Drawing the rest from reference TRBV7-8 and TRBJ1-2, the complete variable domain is GAGVSQSPRYKVAKRGQDVALRCDPISGHVSLFWYQQALGQGPEFLTYFQNEAQLDKSGLPSDRFFAERPEGSVSTLKIQRTQQEDSAVYLCASSFMPPSGFYGYTFGSGTRLTVV.

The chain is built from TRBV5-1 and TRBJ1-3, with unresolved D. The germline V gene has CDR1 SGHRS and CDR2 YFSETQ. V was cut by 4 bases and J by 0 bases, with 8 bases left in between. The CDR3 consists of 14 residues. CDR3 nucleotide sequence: TGCGCCAGCAGCGAGCAAGTCTCTGGAAACACCATATATTTT. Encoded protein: CASSEQVSGNTIYF.

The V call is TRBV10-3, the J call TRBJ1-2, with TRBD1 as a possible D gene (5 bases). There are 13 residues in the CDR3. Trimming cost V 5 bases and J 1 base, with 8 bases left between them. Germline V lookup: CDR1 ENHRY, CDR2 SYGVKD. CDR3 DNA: TGTGCCATCAGTCGACAGAATAACTATGGCTACACCTTC. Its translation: CAISRQNNYGYTF.

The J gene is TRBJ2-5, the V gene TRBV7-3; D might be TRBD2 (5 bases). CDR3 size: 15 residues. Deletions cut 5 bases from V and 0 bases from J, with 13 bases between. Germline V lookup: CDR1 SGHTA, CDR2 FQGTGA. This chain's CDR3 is CASSPGWPDQETQYF. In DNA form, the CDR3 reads TGTGCCAGCAGCCCGGGGTGGCCAGACCAAGAGACCCAGTACTTC. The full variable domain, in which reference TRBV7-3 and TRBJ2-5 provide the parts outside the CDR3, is GAGVSQTPSNKVTEKGKYVELRCDPISGHTALYWYRQSLGQGPEFLIYFQGTGAADDSGLPNDRFFAVRPEGSVSTLKIQRTERGDSAVYLCASSPGWPDQETQYFGPGTRLLVL.

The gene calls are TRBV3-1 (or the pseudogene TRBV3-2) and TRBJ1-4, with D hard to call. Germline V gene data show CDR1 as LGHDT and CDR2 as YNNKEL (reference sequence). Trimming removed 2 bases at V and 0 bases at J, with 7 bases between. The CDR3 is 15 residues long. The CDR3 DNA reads TGTGCCAGCAGCCAAAAACGCGCAACTAATGAAAAACTGTTTTTT. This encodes CASSQKRATNEKLFF.